The 6 T cell receptor beta chains below all came from one sample that was sequenced in a study of shared clonotypes between healthy human individuals. Generated by immunoSEQ multiplex PCR, the TCRdb table keeps only in-frame clones and is missing some. Of roughly 1 million clones listed, approximately 76% are singletons. The sample consisted of memory CD4+ T cells sorted from blood. The subset here: CD45RA-negative fraction. These TCRs come from a man younger than 30 in good health.

The chain employs TRBV6-5 and TRBJ1-4; D is undetermined. Germline-derived CDR1 and CDR2 are MNHEY and SVGAGI. The CDR3 has 12 amino acids. Trimming pared 8 bases from V and 3 bases from J, leaving 7 bases between. The CDR3 here is CASLSPNEKLFF. The CDR3, as DNA: TGTGCCAGCCTCTCCCCTAATGAAAAACTGTTTTTT.

This clone was detected a few times. The rearrangement uses TRBV11-2 and TRBJ1-6; D uncertain. CDR1 SGHAT and CDR2 FQNNGV come from the germline V gene. This CDR3 contains 13 residues. V was shortened by 5 bases and J by 9 bases, with 11 bases between the two germline ends. CDR3 nucleotides: TGTGCCAGCAGCCCGCAATCGGGTTCACCCCTCCACTTT. It is translated as CASSPQSGSPLHF.

The chain has TRBV2 and TRBJ2-1; 7 bases fit TRBD2. Germline values: CDR1 SNHLY, CDR2 FYNNEI. V shed 8 bases and J 1 base; nucleotides not matched to a gene: 11. CDR3 length: 16 residues. The CDR3 is CASLPGGAGSYNEQFF. Here the CDR3 DNA reads TGTGCCAGCCTCCCCGGGGGAGCGGGGTCCTACAATGAGCAGTTCTTC.

The chain carries TRBV30 and TRBJ2-5; D perhaps matches TRBD2 (6 bases). The DNA end is a closer match to TRBJ2-7, so the J assignment may be wrong. The CDR3 has 15 residues. The germline V gene encodes CDR1 GTSNPN and CDR2 SVGIG (reference sequence). CDR3 region: CAWTPGHSGSYEQYF. CDR3 nucleotide sequence: TGTGCCTGGACCCCTGGTCATAGCGGATCCTACGAGCAGTACTTC.

In this sample, this clone turned up a few times. The genes are TRBV7-6 and TRBJ2-1, with 10 nucleotides matching TRBD1. Germline CDR1 SGHVS, CDR2 FNYEAQ. Trimming cost V 5 bases and J 4 bases; bases outside gene matches: 5. The CDR3 is made up of 15 amino acids. CDR3 in amino acids: CASSTGQGNYNEQFF. In DNA form, the CDR3 reads TGTGCCAGCAGCACGGGACAGGGGAATTACAATGAGCAGTTCTTC.

This clone was seen repeatedly, ten times or more. The rearrangement links TRBV5-7 to TRBJ1-4, with 10 bases aligning to TRBD1. TRBV5-7 is sorted into the ORF group, with uncertain function. V trimming: 4 bases; J trimming: 5 bases; junction bases outside the gene matches: 5. This CDR3 region has 15 residues. The DNA of the CDR3 is TGTGCCAGCAGCATGATGGGACAGGGGAATGAAAAACTGTTTTTT. It codes for CASSMMGQGNEKLFF.